One sample yielded the 23 T cell receptor beta chains listed below, sequenced in a study of blood T cell repertoires in COVID-19 (TCRdb year 2020). Library method: the immunoSEQ multiplex PCR assay. The source is immuneACCESS, and TCRdb retained only in-frame sequences with V and J called. Part of the clones is not carried over; for the studies checked, unresolved V genes explain less than half of this, and the remainder is unexplained. Present in this sample are more than 140,000 clones, just over 85% of which were seen just once. Over 1.5% of the sample lies in the top ten. Source material: peripheral blood. These receptors were collected from a woman aged 60-70 years with acute or convalescent COVID-19.

This chain links TRBV6-5 with TRBJ2-1; possibly TRBD1 for D (5 bases). V dropped 6 bases and J dropped 0 bases, with 12 bases sitting between them. CDR1 and CDR2 (germline): MNHEY, SVGAGI. This CDR3 comprises 15 residues. For the CDR3, the DNA is TGTGCCAGCAGAACGGACAAGAGCTCCTACAATGAGCAGTTCTTC. This gives the protein CASRTDKSSYNEQFF.

The chain has TRBV6-5 and TRBJ1-5; D unresolved. Per the germline V gene, CDR1 is MNHEY and CDR2 is SVGAGI. The CDR3 covers 14 residues. V gave up 5 bases and J gave up 2 bases, with 10 bases separating them. The CDR3 DNA reads as TGTGCCAGCAGTCTCCAGGAGGGCAATCAGCCCCAGCATTTT. Its protein product is CASSLQEGNQPQHF.

The chain joins TRBV27 to TRBJ2-2; the D gene is possibly TRBD2 (5 bases). CDR1 MNHEY and CDR2 SMNVEV come from the germline V gene (reference sequence). V dropped 4 bases and J dropped 9 bases, with 15 bases sitting between them. This CDR3 region has 14 residues. CDR3 protein: CASSYSGPGRELFF. In nucleotides, the CDR3 is TGTGCCAGCAGTTACTCGGGCCCCGGGAGGGAGCTGTTTTTT.

The V gene is TRBV4-1, the J gene TRBJ2-7; TRBD1 matches at 10 bases. CDR3 size: 15 residues. V gave up 4 bases and J gave up 2 bases; unmatched junction bases: 5. Germline CDR1 is MGHRA and CDR2 is YSYEKL. The CDR3: CASSRRDRGTYEQYF. The DNA for the CDR3 is TGCGCCAGCAGCCGCCGGGACAGGGGAACCTACGAGCAGTACTTC.

The chain combines TRBV3-1 (or the pseudogene TRBV3-2) with TRBJ1-1; D unclear. V lost 1 base to trimming and J lost 0 bases, with 3 bases between them. The V gene's germline CDR1 is LGHDT and CDR2 YNNKEL (reference sequence). This CDR3 spans 13 amino acids. The CDR3 sequence is CASSQGLNTEAFF. The CDR3 bases are TGTGCCAGCAGCCAAGGGCTGAACACTGAAGCTTTCTTT.

The chain links TRBV9 to TRBJ1-1; TRBD1 is a possible D gene (5 bases). Germline CDR1 is SGDLS and CDR2 is YYNGEE. The V gene lost 0 bases and the J gene lost 2 bases, with 17 bases spanning the gap. The CDR3 loop spans 17 amino acids. This chain's CDR3 is CASSVGIGAPRNTEAFF. CDR3 nucleotides: TGTGCCAGCAGCGTAGGAATAGGGGCCCCCCGAAACACTGAAGCTTTCTTT.

This clone was detected only once. The chain employs TRBV7-9 and TRBJ2-1; the match to TRBD2 covers 13 bases. The germline V gene has CDR1 SEHNR and CDR2 FQNEAQ (reference sequence). This CDR3 comprises 17 residues. Trimming at V came to 8 bases and at J to 1 base, leaving 8 bases not matched to a gene. The CDR3 DNA reads as TGTGCCAGCTGGCTTGGACTAGCGGGGGTTTCCTACAATGAGCAGTTCTTC. Protein product: CASWLGLAGVSYNEQFF.

The rearrangement uses TRBV3-1 (or the pseudogene TRBV3-2) and TRBJ1-6; weak D call: TRBD1 (6 bases). Germline CDR1 and CDR2: LGHDT and YNNKEL (reference sequence). The V gene lost 0 bases and the J gene lost 7 bases, with 7 bases spanning the gap. The CDR3 spans 14 residues. Here the CDR3 reads CASSQDRGNSPLHF. In DNA, the CDR3 is TGTGCCAGCAGCCAAGACAGGGGCAATTCACCCCTCCACTTT.

The chain is built from TRBV28 and TRBJ1-3; D uncertain. Germline CDR1 MDHEN, CDR2 SYDVKM. The V end was cut by 2 bases, the J end by 2 bases, with 7 bases between. The CDR3 extends over 14 amino acids. CDR3 DNA sequence: TGTGCCAGCAGTTTAAACGGGGCTGGAAACACCATATATTTT. Protein sequence: CASSLNGAGNTIYF. Combining the CDR3 with reference TRBV28 and TRBJ1-3 gives the whole variable domain DVKVTQSSRYLVKRTGEKVFLECVQDMDHENMFWYRQDPGLGLRLIYFSYDVKMKEKGDIPEGYSVSREKKERFSLILESASTNQTSMYLCASSLNGAGNTIYFGEGSWLTVV.

The genes are TRBV6-2 or TRBV6-3 and TRBJ2-1, with TRBD2 matching 11 bases. The ends lost 2 bases at V and 9 bases at J; junction bases unmatched: 6. The V gene's germline CDR1 is MNHEY and CDR2 SVGEGT. The CDR3 spans 15 residues. CDR3: CASSYIAGGLSEQFF. The CDR3 bases are TGTGCCAGCAGTTACATAGCGGGGGGGCTCAGTGAGCAGTTCTTC.

This clone has only one observation. The rearrangement links TRBV6-5 to TRBJ1-2, with 10 bases aligning to TRBD1. The J segment lost 8 bases and the V segment lost 6 bases, leaving 9 bases of the junction unmatched. This CDR3 region has 14 residues. The V gene's germline CDR1 is MNHEY and CDR2 SVGAGI. The CDR3 DNA is TGTGCCAGCAGCGACAGGGGGCAGGTTTGGGGCTACACCTTC. This codes for CASSDRGQVWGYTF.

This chain connects TRBV5-4 to TRBJ1-1, with D possibly being TRBD1 (5 bases). The CDR3 covers 15 residues. Per germline, CDR1 SGHNT and CDR2 YYREEE (reference sequence). V was shortened by 5 bases and J by 0 bases, with 14 bases between the two germline ends. The CDR3 region is CASSLGGTVNTEAFF. For the CDR3, the DNA is TGTGCCAGCAGTCTTGGAGGGACTGTGAACACTGAAGCTTTCTTT.

V usage is TRBV6-5 and J usage is TRBJ2-1; tentatively, D is TRBD1 (7 bases). This CDR3 is built from 14 residues. V gave up 10 bases and J gave up 4 bases, with 17 bases separating them. CDR1 is MNHEY, CDR2 SVGAGI, per germline. In DNA form, the CDR3 reads TGTGCCACCCTAGGGGGCGGGGCGTACAATGAGCAGTTCTTC. The encoded protein is CATLGGGAYNEQFF.

The chain joins TRBV24-1 to TRBJ2-2, with 7 bases matching TRBD1. CDR3 length equals 16 residues. The V gene's germline CDR1 is KGHDR and CDR2 SFDVKD. J was trimmed by 2 bases and V by 1 base; bases with no gene match: 3. CDR3 nucleotide sequence: TGTGCCACCAGTGATTTCACAGGGGTTAACACCGGGGAGCTGTTTTTT. As protein: CATSDFTGVNTGELFF.

The chain links TRBV28 to TRBJ1-1; D remains ambiguous. Germline V gene data show CDR1 as MDHEN and CDR2 as SYDVKM. The CDR3 loop spans 13 amino acids. Between the trimmed V and J ends, which lost 1 base and 10 bases, there was a span of 13 bases. CDR3 coding DNA: TGTGCCAGCAGTTTATCGGCCCCCCGGGGAGCTTTCTTT. It codes for CASSLSAPRGAFF.

The chain is built from TRBV5-4 and TRBJ1-2; D is possibly TRBD1 (5 bases). Trimming stripped 2 bases from V and 14 bases from J, with 22 bases between. CDR3 length equals 14 residues. The germline gives CDR1 SGHNT, CDR2 YYREEE (reference sequence). The CDR3 coding sequence is TGTGCCAGCAGCTTAGGTCTCGAGCGGGGGAAATCGACCTTC. It specifies CASSLGLERGKSTF.

V and J are TRBV29-1 and TRBJ1-3; 7 nucleotides align to TRBD1. Germline loops: CDR1 SQVTM, CDR2 ANQGSEA. After removal of 6 bases from V and 0 bases from J, the junction contained 8 bases not matched to a gene. CDR3 length: 15 amino acids. This chain's CDR3 is CSVRGTESSGNTIYF. The CDR3 DNA reads TGCAGCGTCCGAGGGACAGAGAGCTCTGGAAACACCATATATTTT.

The DNA of the CDR3 is TGTGCTAGTGGTTTGCTGGACAGGGGGCCTCACTACGAGCAGTACTTC. Protein product: CASGLLDRGPHYEQYF. This sequence joins TRBV12-5 and TRBJ2-7, with TRBD1 identical over 11 bases. The CDR3 contains 16 residues. V lost 2 bases and J lost 3; bases outside the gene matches: 6. Germline CDR1 is LGHNT and CDR2 is FRNRAP.

The rearrangement uses TRBV25-1 and TRBJ1-1; D is perhaps TRBD1 (6 bases). Germline V lookup: CDR1 MGHDK, CDR2 SYGVNS. V was clipped by 0 bases and J by 4 bases, with 9 bases between them. CDR3 length: 14 residues. The chain's CDR3 is CASSEYLQGTEAFF. CDR3 DNA: TGTGCCAGCAGTGAATATCTACAGGGCACTGAAGCTTTCTTT.

The chain has TRBV5-1 and TRBJ1-1; 11 bases are shared with TRBD1. The V gene end was trimmed by 6 bases and the J gene end by 3 bases; junction bases not matched to a gene: 10. This CDR3 is built from 16 residues. Germline CDR1 SGHRS, CDR2 YFSETQ. This chain's CDR3 is CASTISPGQGDTEAFF. The CDR3 region has the DNA TGCGCCAGCACTATATCTCCGGGACAGGGGGACACTGAAGCTTTCTTT.

The V gene is TRBV5-1, the J gene TRBJ1-1; D may be TRBD1 (6 bases). This CDR3 has 16 residues. The V gene lost 4 bases and the J gene lost 1 base, with 17 bases spanning the gap. Germline V lookup: CDR1 SGHRS, CDR2 YFSETQ. CDR3 in DNA: TGCGCCAGCAGCCCAACATCGAGGACAGAGAACACTGAAGCTTTCTTT. Encoded protein: CASSPTSRTENTEAFF.

V and J are TRBV18 and TRBJ1-2; D not resolved. CDR3 size: 15 residues. Trimming took off 0 bases at V and 6 bases at J, with 14 bases between the two ends. CDR1 is KGHSH, CDR2 LQKENI, per germline. CDR3 sequence reads: CASSPPAGGIDGYTF. DNA for the CDR3: TGTGCCAGCTCACCACCGGCAGGAGGGATCGATGGCTACACCTTC.

Only a few counts were recorded for this clone. The chain employs TRBV7-3 and TRBJ1-1; D may be TRBD1 (5 bases). Germline CDR1 SGHTA, CDR2 FQGTGA. V gave up 3 bases and J gave up 8 bases, with 16 bases separating them. The CDR3 length is 14 residues. The CDR3 DNA reads TGTGCCAGCAGCTTCCTAGGGGCCCTACTCGAAGCTTTCTTT. Its translation: CASSFLGALLEAFF.